A single sample is the source of the 21 T cell receptor beta chains below, sequenced in a study of blood T cells in healthy people across ages. Primers used in a second PCR of roughly 7 to 12 cycles were a sample-barcoded 5' primer and a J-beta primer mix. TCRdb recomputed calls from the 5' RACE reads with MiXCR, one row per CDR3 protein. Of 450,000 to 600,000 distinct CDR3 sequences in the sample, over 25% are singletons; the top ten hold approximately 3.6%. These same records also appear under a second study, on T cells of mothers and their children.

Sequencing was performed on blood. The receptors were gathered from a boy younger than 10 in good health.

This clonotype was found a few times. The chain combines TRBV7-8 with TRBJ2-7, with D possibly TRBD1 on 6 matching bases. The CDR3 runs 14 residues. The V end was cut by 2 bases, the J end by 3 bases, with 11 bases between. CDR1 and CDR2 (germline): SGHVS, FQNEAQ. The CDR3 is CASSLPGHHYEQYF. The CDR3 nucleotides read TGTGCCAGCAGCTTACCGGGACACCACTACGAGCAGTACTTC.

There are a few counts of this clonotype. Here the CDR3 reads CAISEFSERETQYF. CDR3 sequence (DNA): TGTGCCATCAGTGAGTTCTCGGAGAGGGAGACCCAGTACTTC. This chain links TRBV10-3 with TRBJ2-5; D is undetermined. V was clipped by 1 base and J by 5 bases, with 11 bases between them. The CDR3 consists of 14 residues. Germline V gives CDR1 ENHRY, CDR2 SYGVKD.

The J gene is TRBJ2-5, the V gene TRBV10-3; D gene ambiguous. This CDR3 contains 14 residues. The V end lost 0 bases, the J end lost 2 bases, and 7 bases lay between the germline ends. Germline lookup yields CDR1 ENHRY and CDR2 SYGVKD. The CDR3 spells CAISESNSQETQYF. The CDR3, as DNA: TGTGCCATCAGTGAGTCGAACAGTCAAGAGACCCAGTACTTC.

The chain is built from TRBV29-1 and TRBJ2-7; maybe TRBD1 (6 bases). This CDR3 region has 16 residues. Trimming pared 3 bases from V and 0 bases from J, leaving 18 bases between. Germline V CDR1 and CDR2: SQVTM, ANQGSEA. For the CDR3, the DNA is TGCAGCGTTGACGGTGTGGCAGGGGTTACCTCCTACGAGCAGTACTTC. Translating it yields CSVDGVAGVTSYEQYF.

This clonotype has more than one count but fewer than ten. V is TRBV6-5 and J is TRBJ2-5; no clear D. Germline V gene lookup returns CDR1 MNHEY and CDR2 SVGAGI. The ends were cut back, 7 bases at V and 5 bases at J, with 8 bases in the middle. The CDR3 is made up of 11 amino acids. The CDR3 DNA sequence: TGTGCCAGCAAAAGGTCCGAGACCCAGTACTTC. Translated, it gives CASKRSETQYF.

V usage is TRBV9 and J usage is TRBJ2-5; TRBD2 matches 8 bases. The J call may not be correct, given that the DNA end is closer to TRBJ2-7. This CDR3 has 15 amino acids. From germline, CDR1 is SGDLS and CDR2 YYNGEE. CDR3 residues: CASSVAGGQAYEQYF. As DNA, the CDR3 is TGTGCCAGCAGCGTAGCGGGAGGGCAGGCTTACGAGCAGTACTTC.

This clonotype has at least ten counts. The rearrangement joins TRBV7-2 to TRBJ2-5; D possibly corresponds to TRBD1 (8 bases). The DNA end lines up better with TRBJ2-1; the J call may be wrong. This CDR3 is built from 15 residues. From germline, CDR1 is SGHTA and CDR2 FQGNSA. The CDR3: CASSLDRGGHNEQFF. The CDR3 DNA sequence: TGTGCCAGCAGCTTAGACAGGGGGGGACACAATGAGCAGTTCTTC.

V gene TRBV5-1 combines with J gene TRBJ1-2; TRBD1 is a possible D gene (6 bases). This CDR3 is built from 13 residues. V was trimmed by 4 bases and J by 8 bases, leaving 15 bases between them. The V gene's germline CDR1 is SGHRS and CDR2 YFSETQ. Here the CDR3 reads CASSKHRVGGYTF. The DNA for the CDR3 is TGCGCCAGCAGCAAGCACAGGGTGGGAGGCTACACCTTC.

The genes are TRBV6-1 and TRBJ2-5; 9 bases fit TRBD2. The V and J ends lost 3 bases and 4 bases, in that order; junction bases with no gene match: 6. The CDR3 covers 15 residues. From germline, CDR1 is MNHNS and CDR2 SASEGT. This CDR3 is CASSDIAGVGETQYF. In DNA, the CDR3 is TGTGCCAGCAGTGATATAGCGGGGGTCGGAGAGACCCAGTACTTC.

CDR3 coding DNA: TGCGCCAGCCGGCTGTGGGCAGGATCCTACGAGCAGTACTTC. Its protein product is CASRLWAGSYEQYF. V gene TRBV5-1 combines with J gene TRBJ2-5, with D unclear. Judging by the DNA end, TRBJ2-7 fits better; the J call may be wrong. Germline V CDR1 and CDR2: SGHRS, YFSETQ. The CDR3 is made up of 14 amino acids.

The chain couples TRBV7-9 to TRBJ1-1, with TRBD1 matching 7 bases. Trimming at V came to 5 bases and at J to 4 bases, leaving 10 bases not matched to a gene. This CDR3 comprises 15 residues. Germline V lookup: CDR1 SEHNR, CDR2 FQNEAQ (reference sequence). CDR3 nucleotides: TGTGCCAGCAGCCGGAGACAGGGAGGATCCACTGAAGCTTTCTTT. It yields the protein CASSRRQGGSTEAFF.

This clonotype appeared a single time. One end of the junction varies from germline; a read error may be responsible. The chain links TRBV5-4 to TRBJ2-2; D tentatively fits TRBD1 or TRBD2 (5 bases each). Germline V CDR1 and CDR2: SGHNT, YYREEE (reference sequence). The CDR3 spans 14 residues. For the CDR3, the DNA is TGTGCCAGCAGCGGGGGTACCCGGACCGGGGAGCTGCTTTTT. It specifies CASSGGTRTGELLF.

This clonotype was seen a handful of times. V usage is TRBV4-2 and J usage is TRBJ1-4, with a possible D match to TRBD1 (6 bases). V gave up 0 bases and J gave up 7 bases, with 15 bases separating them. This CDR3 comprises 16 residues. Germline V CDR1 and CDR2: LGHNA, YNFKEQ. The DNA for the CDR3 is TGTGCCAGCAGCCAAGATCGGAGCAGGGGTACTGAAAAACTGTTTTTT. This encodes CASSQDRSRGTEKLFF.

CDR3 coding DNA: TGCAGCGTTGAGAGGGCCAGCTATGGCTACACCTTC. Its translation: CSVERASYGYTF. V gene TRBV29-1 combines with J gene TRBJ1-2; D call uncertain. Trimming removed 3 bases at V and 4 bases at J, with 9 bases between. Germline lookup yields CDR1 SQVTM and CDR2 ANQGSEA. There are 12 residues in the CDR3.

This clonotype appeared once. The chain carries TRBV20-1 and TRBJ1-2; D is ambiguous. The CDR3 extends over 13 amino acids. Germline loops: CDR1 DFQATT, CDR2 SNEGSKA (reference sequence). V lost 0 bases to trimming and J lost 4 bases, with 9 bases between them. This CDR3 reads CSARDPDSYGYTF. CDR3 nucleotides: TGCAGTGCTAGAGATCCAGATTCCTATGGCTACACCTTC.

The chain couples TRBV27 to TRBJ2-5, with D perhaps TRBD1 (5 bases). V was clipped by 2 bases and J by 2 bases, with 12 bases between them. This CDR3 is 15 amino acids long. Germline CDR1 and CDR2: MNHEY and SMNVEV (reference sequence). CDR3 region: CASSLKGHSQETQYF. CDR3 in DNA: TGTGCCAGCAGTTTAAAAGGACATTCTCAAGAGACCCAGTACTTC.

This clonotype was recorded once. The chain joins TRBV5-1 to TRBJ2-3; possibly TRBD2 for D (6 bases). Germline values: CDR1 SGHRS, CDR2 YFSETQ. The ends were cut back, 2 bases at V and 3 bases at J, with 16 bases in the middle. There are 16 residues in the CDR3. The CDR3 loop reads CASSFAEGRRTDTQYF. DNA for the CDR3: TGCGCCAGCAGCTTTGCGGAGGGGAGAAGGACAGATACGCAGTATTTT.

The genes are TRBV5-1 and TRBJ1-5; 8 bases map to TRBD1. J lost 5 bases, V lost 1 base, and 2 bases had no gene match. Germline V CDR1 and CDR2: SGHRS, YFSETQ. The CDR3 length is 14 residues. This CDR3 reads CASSLYRGYQPQHF. As DNA, the CDR3 is TGCGCCAGCAGCTTGTACAGGGGGTATCAGCCCCAGCATTTT.

The chain has TRBV5-1 and TRBJ2-7; D possibly corresponds to TRBD1 (5 bases). The CDR3 covers 16 residues. The ends were cut back, 5 bases at V and 3 bases at J, with 21 bases in the middle. The germline V gene has CDR1 SGHRS and CDR2 YFSETQ. In nucleotides, the CDR3 is TGCGCCAGCAGGCCGAGTGTGGGGCTTAATGGCTACGAGCAGTACTTC. Translation gives CASRPSVGLNGYEQYF. Full variable domain (missing parts from reference TRBV5-1 and TRBJ2-7): KAGVTQTPRYLIKTRGQQVTLSCSPISGHRSVSWYQQTPGQGLQFLFEYFSETQRNKGNFPGRFSGRQFSNSRSEMNVSTLELGDSALYLCASRPSVGLNGYEQYFGPGTRLTVT.

This clonotype is a singleton in its sample. This chain joins TRBV14 and TRBJ2-7; D gene uncertain. CDR1 and CDR2 from the germline V gene are SGHDN and FVKESK. Trimming pared 6 bases from V and 3 bases from J, leaving 12 bases between. CDR3 length: 13 residues. CDR3 DNA sequence: TGTGCCAGCAGACCACCGGACGGCTACGAGCAGTACTTC. As protein: CASRPPDGYEQYF.

V and J are TRBV20-1 and TRBJ2-5; 7 bases align to TRBD1. The germline gives CDR1 DFQATT, CDR2 SNEGSKA (reference sequence). J was trimmed by 5 bases and V by 1 base; bases with no gene match: 10. The CDR3 extends over 15 amino acids. The CDR3 reads CSARGSRQGRETQYF. In DNA, the CDR3 is TGCAGTGCTAGAGGCTCCCGACAGGGCCGGGAGACCCAGTACTTC.